This TCR beta chain comes out of a study of identical twins. This clonotype was recorded many times. V dropped 0 bases and J dropped 2 bases, with 6 bases sitting between them. Germline assignment: CDR1 SGHRS and CDR2 YFSETQ. The CDR3 has 13 amino acids. TCRdb itself ran the 5' RACE reads through MiXCR, one entry per CDR3 protein. This sample yields a few hundred thousand distinct CDR3 sequences, of which about 9% are seen a single time; less than 4% belongs to the top ten. The sample was also reused in another study, on yellow fever vaccine responses in identical twins.

The TCR was taken from a woman aged 18-29 years in good health. The rearrangement uses TRBV5-1 and TRBJ2-7, with TRBD1 as a possible D gene (5 bases). Sequenced sample: CD8+ T cells sorted from blood. The CDR3 sequence: CASSLEQAYEQYF. As DNA, the CDR3 is TGCGCCAGCAGCTTGGAACAGGCCTACGAGCAGTACTTC. The full variable domain, completed using reference TRBV5-1 and TRBJ2-7, is KAGVTQTPRYLIKTRGQQVTLSCSPISGHRSVSWYQQTPGQGLQFLFEYFSETQRNKGNFPGRFSGRQFSNSRSEMNVSTLELGDSALYLCASSLEQAYEQYFGPGTRLTVT.